The 10 T cell receptor beta chains below all came from one sample that was sequenced in a study of radiotherapy plus CTLA-4 blockade in lung cancer. Sequencing used immunoSEQ multiplex PCR; TCRdb keeps in-frame clones, though not all of them. Among 40,000 or so clones, about 86% were seen once, and the ten largest hold 20% to 25%. Sequenced material: peripheral blood, taken from a patient treated with radiotherapy plus ipilimumab. The receptor source for this set is a human donor with non-small cell lung cancer whose response to radiotherapy plus ipilimumab could not be evaluated.

The chain has TRBV5-1 and TRBJ1-2; D may be TRBD1 (5 bases). The CDR3 covers 14 residues. V was clipped by 1 base and J by 8 bases, with 15 bases between them. Germline V gene lookup returns CDR1 SGHRS and CDR2 YFSETQ. As DNA, the CDR3 is TGCGCCAGCAGCTTGACCCCCGGGGGTTTGGGCTACACCTTC. Its translation: CASSLTPGGLGYTF.

The genes are TRBV29-1 and TRBJ2-7, with 7 bases that match TRBD1. Germline CDR1 reads SQVTM; CDR2 reads ANQGSEA. The CDR3 is 12 residues long. V lost 6 bases, J lost 2 bases, and 4 bases stayed unmatched. The chain's CDR3 is CSVRDRAYEQYF. The CDR3 DNA sequence: TGCAGCGTCCGGGACAGAGCCTACGAGCAGTACTTC.

Of note for this clone: The junction shows a germline mismatch at one end, possibly a read error. The chain is built from TRBV6-5 and TRBJ2-7; D call uncertain. CDR1 is MNHEY and CDR2 is SVGAGI in the germline V gene. The CDR3 is made up of 11 amino acids. The CDR3 bases are TGTGCCAGCAGTTACCTTACAGTCCTTCACTTC. It specifies CASSYLTVLHF.

V gene TRBV28 combines with J gene TRBJ2-2; 7 bases are shared with TRBD1. Germline-derived CDR1 and CDR2 are MDHEN and SYDVKM. The CDR3 consists of 16 residues. After removal of 4 bases from V and 0 bases from J, the junction contained 5 bases not matched to a gene. CDR3 DNA sequence: TGTGCCAGCAGTTCACCGGGACAGTCGAACACCGGGGAGCTGTTTTTT. This gives the protein CASSSPGQSNTGELFF.

The chain links TRBV2 to TRBJ1-1; no clear D. V was trimmed by 7 bases and J by 1 base, leaving 10 bases between them. The germline CDR1 and CDR2 sequences are SNHLY and FYNNEI. This CDR3 spans 13 amino acids. Here the CDR3 DNA reads TGTGCCAGCAAGAAACAGCCGAACACTGAAGCTTTCTTT. It yields the protein CASKKQPNTEAFF.

The chain couples TRBV28 to TRBJ2-1; 10 positions match TRBD2. Trimming at V came to 3 bases and at J to 6 bases, leaving 5 bases not matched to a gene. The CDR3 has 15 amino acids. The germline gives CDR1 MDHEN, CDR2 SYDVKM. CDR3 residues: CASSFAWTSGNEQFF. CDR3 nucleotide sequence: TGTGCCAGCAGTTTCGCATGGACTAGCGGCAATGAGCAGTTCTTC.

The chain combines TRBV28 with TRBJ2-1; 9 bases are shared with TRBD2. Germline CDR1 reads MDHEN; CDR2 reads SYDVKM. V trimming: 2 bases; J trimming: 6 bases; junction bases outside the gene matches: 8. This CDR3 region has 16 residues. Here the CDR3 reads CASSLAEASGTNEQFF. The CDR3 DNA reads as TGTGCCAGCAGTTTAGCCGAGGCTAGCGGGACCAATGAGCAGTTCTTC.

V and J are TRBV2 and TRBJ1-2; 9 nucleotides line up with TRBD1. V trimming: 3 bases; J trimming: 8 bases; junction bases outside the gene matches: 13. Germline V gene sequence: CDR1 SNHLY, CDR2 FYNNEI. This CDR3 is 16 amino acids long. The CDR3 protein is CASSDQGQGTRKGYTF. For the CDR3, the DNA is TGTGCCAGCAGTGATCAGGGACAGGGAACCCGTAAGGGCTACACCTTC. Filled out from reference TRBV2 and TRBJ1-2, the complete variable domain reads EPEVTQTPSHQVTQMGQEVILRCVPISNHLYFYWYRQILGQKVEFLVSFYNNEISEKSEIFDDQFSVERPDGSNFTLKIRSTKLEDSAMYFCASSDQGQGTRKGYTFGSGTRLTVV.

V is TRBV7-9 and J is TRBJ2-7; no definite D call. CDR3 length: 14 amino acids. CDR1 and CDR2 (germline): SEHNR, FQNEAQ (reference sequence). Trimming removed 4 bases at V and 0 bases at J, with 10 bases between. In DNA form, the CDR3 reads TGTGCCAGCAGCTGGATGGAGTACTCCTACGAGCAGTACTTC. Amino acids: CASSWMEYSYEQYF.

V and J are TRBV7-2 and TRBJ2-7, with 7 bases that match TRBD1. Germline CDR1 is SGHTA and CDR2 is FQGNSA. Germline trimming cut 5 bases from V and 3 bases from J; bases unmatched to any gene: 4. CDR3 length: 13 amino acids. CDR3: CASSNGQVYEQYF. The CDR3, as DNA: TGTGCCAGCAGCAACGGACAGGTCTACGAGCAGTACTTC. The full variable domain, completed using reference TRBV7-2 and TRBJ2-7, is GAGVSQSPSNKVTEKGKDVELRCDPISGHTALYWYRQSLGQGLEFLIYFQGNSAPDKSGLPSDRFSAERTGGSVSTLTIQRTQQEDSAVYLCASSNGQVYEQYFGPGTRLTVT.